The source of this TCR beta chain is a study of long-term antiretroviral therapy in people with HIV. Assay version v3.0 of immunoSEQ was used, and it was run at survey level. The protocol was immunoSEQ multiplex PCR, while the TCRdb copy is restricted to in-frame clones and leaves out a portion. This sample has just over 35,000 clones; roughly 94% occur once, and the top ten carry 3.6%. With 0 bases removed from V and 1 base from J, the gap between germline ends came to 4 bases. The germline CDR1 and CDR2 sequences are MNHEY and SVGAGI. The CDR3 sequence is 14 residues long. Every participant with HIV received treatment in the United States. Prior to DNA extraction, the samples held about 0.9-11 million cryopreserved PBMC.

The sample consisted of unsorted PBMCs, taken 4.1 years after starting antiretroviral therapy. The chain combines TRBV6-5 with TRBJ1-3, with unresolved D. The clonotype was recovered from a woman aged 45 to 65 with HIV. The DNA for the CDR3 is TGTGCCAGCAGTTACTCCGGGTCTGGAAACACCATATATTTT. Protein sequence: CASSYSGSGNTIYF.